The T cell receptor beta chain under discussion was sequenced for a study of blood T cells in healthy people across ages. With respect to this clonotype: The target antigen is unknown.

It was with a sample-barcoded 5' primer and a J-beta primer mix that a second PCR of about 6 to 11 cycles was run. TCRdb fed the 5' RACE reads into MiXCR, producing one record per CDR3 protein. The table lists over 950,000 distinct CDR3 sequences, 30% to 40% of them singletons. Findings and limits, study-wide: Strong correlation linked observed beta diversity and percent naive T cells. Diversity estimates from one million T cells were considered underestimates.

Material for sequencing was blood. The receptor comes from a man between 18 and 35 years old in good health.

CDR3 protein: CASSFGASSYNSPLHF. In DNA form, the CDR3 reads TGTGCCAGCAGTTTTGGCGCGAGCTCCTATAATTCACCCCTCCACTTT. The rearrangement joins TRBV12-3 or TRBV12-4 to TRBJ1-6; D remains ambiguous. The ends were cut back, 3 bases at V and 0 bases at J, with 9 bases in the middle. CDR3 length: 16 amino acids.